This paragraph reports one T cell receptor beta chain. Its antigen remains unidentified. Naive CD8 populations comprised CD45RO-negative cells positively selected for CCR7, excluding terminally differentiated effector memory CD45RA+ cells. The table came from immunoSEQ multiplex PCR; TCRdb's copy has only in-frame clones and leaves some out. The sample has about 2.1 million clones, about 93% seen once. These data come from a study of shared clonotypes between healthy human individuals. The CDR3 runs to 18 residues. Germline-derived CDR1 and CDR2 are SEHNR and FQNEAQ (reference sequence). V lost 1 base and J lost 0, with 18 bases in between. General observations from the study: The donor pool, a small one, limited the genetic and exposure-history diversity represented.

This TCR came from a young man in good health. Some clones in this sample may be carry-over from other donors' samples. The V call is TRBV7-9, the J call TRBJ1-2; the D gene is possibly TRBD1 (5 bases). Specimen: naive CD8+ T cells from PBMCs. Written as DNA, the CDR3 is TGTGCCAGCAGCTTAGTCGGGGGACTCCTCACCCCTAACTATGGCTACACCTTC. Its protein is CASSLVGGLLTPNYGYTF.